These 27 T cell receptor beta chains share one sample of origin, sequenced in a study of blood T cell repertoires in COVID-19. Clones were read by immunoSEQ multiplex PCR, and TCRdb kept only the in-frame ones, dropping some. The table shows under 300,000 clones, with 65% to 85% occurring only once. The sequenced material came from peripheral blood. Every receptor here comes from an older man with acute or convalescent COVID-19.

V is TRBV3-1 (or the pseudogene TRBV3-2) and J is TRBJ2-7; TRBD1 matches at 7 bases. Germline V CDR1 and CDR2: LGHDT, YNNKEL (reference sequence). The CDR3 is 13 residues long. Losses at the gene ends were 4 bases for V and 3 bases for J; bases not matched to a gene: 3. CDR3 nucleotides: TGTGCCAGCAGCCGGGGACAGTACTACGAGCAGTACTTC. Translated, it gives CASSRGQYYEQYF.

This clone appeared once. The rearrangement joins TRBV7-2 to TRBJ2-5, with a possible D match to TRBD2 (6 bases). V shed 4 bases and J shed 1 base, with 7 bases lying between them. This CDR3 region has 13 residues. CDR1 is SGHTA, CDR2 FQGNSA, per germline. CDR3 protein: CASSSGLQETQYF. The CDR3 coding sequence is TGTGCCAGCAGCTCGGGACTCCAAGAGACCCAGTACTTC.

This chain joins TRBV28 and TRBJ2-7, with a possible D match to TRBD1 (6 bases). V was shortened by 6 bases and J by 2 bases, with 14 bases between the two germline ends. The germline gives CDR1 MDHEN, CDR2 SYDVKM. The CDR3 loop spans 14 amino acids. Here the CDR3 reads CASRGALTAYEQYF. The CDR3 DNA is TGTGCCAGCAGGGGGGCATTGACGGCCTACGAGCAGTACTTC.

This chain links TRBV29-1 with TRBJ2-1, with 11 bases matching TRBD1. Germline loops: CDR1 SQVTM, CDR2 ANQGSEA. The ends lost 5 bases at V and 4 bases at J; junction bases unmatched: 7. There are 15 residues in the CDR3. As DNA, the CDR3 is TGCAGCGTTTCCACCGGGACAGGGGGTTACAATGAGCAGTTCTTC. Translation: CSVSTGTGGYNEQFF.

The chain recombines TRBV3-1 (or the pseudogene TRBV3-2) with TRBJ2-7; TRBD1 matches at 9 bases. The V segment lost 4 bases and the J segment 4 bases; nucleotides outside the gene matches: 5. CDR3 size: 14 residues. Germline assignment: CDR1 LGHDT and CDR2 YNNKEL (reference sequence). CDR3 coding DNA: TGTGCCAGCAGCCTGGGGGGACAGGGTTACGAGCAGTACTTC. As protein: CASSLGGQGYEQYF.

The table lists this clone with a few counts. The CDR3 DNA is TGTGCCAGCAGTGTCAGGGGTCCCAAGACCCAGTACTTC. Amino acids: CASSVRGPKTQYF. V and J are TRBV27 and TRBJ2-5; maybe TRBD1 (6 bases). The germline CDR1 and CDR2 sequences are MNHEY and SMNVEV (reference sequence). V was clipped by 5 bases and J by 6 bases, with 13 bases between them. This CDR3 is built from 13 residues.

The CDR3 coding sequence is TGTGCCAGCAGTGAACTCAGGTCCTACAATGAGCAGTTCTTC. Translation gives CASSELRSYNEQFF. The rearrangement joins TRBV2 to TRBJ2-1; D gene ambiguous. CDR1 and CDR2 from the germline V gene are SNHLY and FYNNEI. Trimming removed 2 bases from V and 1 base from J, with 6 bases in between. The CDR3 covers 14 residues. Full variable domain (missing parts from reference TRBV2 and TRBJ2-1): EPEVTQTPSHQVTQMGQEVILRCVPISNHLYFYWYRQILGQKVEFLVSFYNNEISEKSEIFDDQFSVERPDGSNFTLKIRSTKLEDSAMYFCASSELRSYNEQFFGPGTRLTVL.

CDR3 bases: TGTGCCTGGAGTAGAATCGTCCAAAGTCCGTTAGTCGGCTACACCTTC. Its translation is CAWSRIVQSPLVGYTF. V gene TRBV30 combines with J gene TRBJ1-2; D gene unclear. V was clipped by 2 bases and J by 8 bases, with 24 bases between them. In germline, CDR1 is GTSNPN, CDR2 SVGIG (reference sequence). The CDR3 sequence is 16 residues long. The full variable domain, its missing parts supplied by reference TRBV30 and TRBJ1-2, is SQTIHQWPATLVQPVGSPLSLECTVEGTSNPNLYWYRQAAGRGLQLLFYSVGIGQISSEVPQNLSASRPQDRQFILSSKKLLLSDSGFYLCAWSRIVQSPLVGYTFGSGTRLTVV.

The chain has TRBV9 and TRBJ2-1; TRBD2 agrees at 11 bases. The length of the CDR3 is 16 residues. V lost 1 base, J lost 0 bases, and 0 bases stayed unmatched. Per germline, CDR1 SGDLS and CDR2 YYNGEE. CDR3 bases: TGTGCCAGCAGCGTAACTAGCGGGAGCTCCTACAATGAGCAGTTCTTC. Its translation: CASSVTSGSSYNEQFF.

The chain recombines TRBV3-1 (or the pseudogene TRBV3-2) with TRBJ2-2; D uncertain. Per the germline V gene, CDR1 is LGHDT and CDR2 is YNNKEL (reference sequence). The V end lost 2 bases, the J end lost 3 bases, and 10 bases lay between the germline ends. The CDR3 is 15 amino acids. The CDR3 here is CASSQFSVDTGELFF. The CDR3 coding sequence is TGTGCCAGCAGCCAATTTTCGGTTGACACCGGGGAGCTGTTTTTT.

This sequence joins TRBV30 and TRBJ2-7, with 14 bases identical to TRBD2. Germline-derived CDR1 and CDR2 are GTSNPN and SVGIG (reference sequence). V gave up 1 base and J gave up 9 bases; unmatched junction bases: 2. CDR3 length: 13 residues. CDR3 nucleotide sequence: TGTGCCTGGAGTGAGGGGACTAGCGGGAGGCAGTACTTC. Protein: CAWSEGTSGRQYF.

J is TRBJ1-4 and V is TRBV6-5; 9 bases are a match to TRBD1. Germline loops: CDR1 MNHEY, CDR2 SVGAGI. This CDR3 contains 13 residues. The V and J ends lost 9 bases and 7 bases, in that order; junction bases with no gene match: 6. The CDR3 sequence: CASLRDRAEKLFF. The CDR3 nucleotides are TGTGCCAGTCTCCGGGACAGGGCTGAAAAACTGTTTTTT.

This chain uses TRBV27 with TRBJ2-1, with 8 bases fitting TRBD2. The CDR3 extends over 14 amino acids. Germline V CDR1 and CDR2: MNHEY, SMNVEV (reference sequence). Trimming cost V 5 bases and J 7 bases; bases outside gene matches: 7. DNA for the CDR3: TGTGCCAGCAGTGGTGACCCGGGGGGGAATGAGCAGTTCTTC. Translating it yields CASSGDPGGNEQFF.

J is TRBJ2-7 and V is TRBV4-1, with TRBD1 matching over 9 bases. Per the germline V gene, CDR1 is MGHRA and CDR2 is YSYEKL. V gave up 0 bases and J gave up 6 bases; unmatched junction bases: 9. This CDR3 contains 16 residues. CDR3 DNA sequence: TGCGCCAGCAGCCAAGAGCCCTTAGACAGGGGGGGCGAGCAGTACTTC. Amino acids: CASSQEPLDRGGEQYF.

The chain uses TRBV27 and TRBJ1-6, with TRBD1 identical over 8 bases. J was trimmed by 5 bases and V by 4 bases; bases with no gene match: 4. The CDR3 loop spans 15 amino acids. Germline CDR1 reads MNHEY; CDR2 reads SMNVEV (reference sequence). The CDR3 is CASSYRQGHNSPLHF. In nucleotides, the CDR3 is TGTGCCAGCAGTTACCGACAGGGGCATAATTCACCCCTCCACTTT.

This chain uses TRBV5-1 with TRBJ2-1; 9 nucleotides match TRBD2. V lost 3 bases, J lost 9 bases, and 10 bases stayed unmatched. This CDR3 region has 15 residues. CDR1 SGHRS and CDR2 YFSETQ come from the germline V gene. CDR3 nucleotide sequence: TGCGCCAGCAGCTGGGGACTAGCTTTGGAGGGTGAGCAGTTCTTC. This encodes CASSWGLALEGEQFF.

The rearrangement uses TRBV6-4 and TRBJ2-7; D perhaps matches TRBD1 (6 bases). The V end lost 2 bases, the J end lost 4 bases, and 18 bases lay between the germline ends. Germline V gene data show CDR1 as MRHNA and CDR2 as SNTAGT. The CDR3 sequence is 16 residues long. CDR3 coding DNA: TGTGCCAGCAGTGACCCTGGGACCCCTCAGGGGTACGAGCAGTACTTC. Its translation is CASSDPGTPQGYEQYF.

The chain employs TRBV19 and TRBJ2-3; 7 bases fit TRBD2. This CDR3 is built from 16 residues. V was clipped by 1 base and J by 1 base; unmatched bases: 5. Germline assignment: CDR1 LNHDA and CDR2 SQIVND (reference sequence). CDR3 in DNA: TGTGCCAGTAGTATAGGGCCTACTAGCGGCACAGATACGCAGTATTTT. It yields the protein CASSIGPTSGTDTQYF.

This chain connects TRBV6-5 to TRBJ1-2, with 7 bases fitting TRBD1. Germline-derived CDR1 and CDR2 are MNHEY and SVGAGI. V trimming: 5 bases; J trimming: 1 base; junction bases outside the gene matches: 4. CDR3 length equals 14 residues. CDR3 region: CASSRDSDNYGYTF. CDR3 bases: TGTGCCAGCAGTCGGGACAGCGATAACTATGGCTACACCTTC.

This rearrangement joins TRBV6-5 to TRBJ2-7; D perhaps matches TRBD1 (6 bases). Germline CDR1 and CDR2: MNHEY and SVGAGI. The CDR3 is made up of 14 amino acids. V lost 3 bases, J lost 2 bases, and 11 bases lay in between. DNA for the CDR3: TGTGCCAGCAGTTATCTTACAGGGCCCTACGAGCAGTACTTC. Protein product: CASSYLTGPYEQYF.

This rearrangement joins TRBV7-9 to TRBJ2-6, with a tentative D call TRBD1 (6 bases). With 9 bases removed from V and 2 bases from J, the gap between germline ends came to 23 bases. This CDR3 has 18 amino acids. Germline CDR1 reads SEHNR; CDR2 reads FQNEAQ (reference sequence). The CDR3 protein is CASELGHLFQTGANVLTF. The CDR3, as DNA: TGTGCCAGTGAGTTGGGACACCTTTTCCAGACTGGGGCCAACGTCCTGACTTTC.

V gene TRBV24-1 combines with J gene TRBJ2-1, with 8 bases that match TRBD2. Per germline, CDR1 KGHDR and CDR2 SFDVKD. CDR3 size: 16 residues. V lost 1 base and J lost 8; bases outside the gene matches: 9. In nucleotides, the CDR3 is TGTGCCACCAGTGATTTAACTAGCGGAAAAGGGGATGAGCAGTTCTTC. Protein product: CATSDLTSGKGDEQFF.

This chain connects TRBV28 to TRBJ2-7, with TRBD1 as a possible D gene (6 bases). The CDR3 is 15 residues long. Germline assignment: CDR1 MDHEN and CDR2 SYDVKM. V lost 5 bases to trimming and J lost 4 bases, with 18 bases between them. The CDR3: CASSGGGRAVYEQYF. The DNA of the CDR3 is TGTGCCAGCAGTGGGGGCGGCAGGGCGGTATACGAGCAGTACTTC.

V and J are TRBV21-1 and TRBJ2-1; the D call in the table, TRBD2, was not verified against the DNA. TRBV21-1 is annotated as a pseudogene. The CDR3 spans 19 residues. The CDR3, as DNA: TGTGCCAGCAGCAAATTGGCCCCTGCTAGCGGGAGGGCCTACAATGAGCAGTTCTTC. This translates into CASSKLAPASGRAYNEQFF.

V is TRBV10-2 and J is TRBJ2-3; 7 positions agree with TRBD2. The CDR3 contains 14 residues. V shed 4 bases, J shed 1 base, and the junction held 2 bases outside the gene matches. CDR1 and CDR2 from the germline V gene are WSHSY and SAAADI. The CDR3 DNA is TGCGCCAGCAGTGTTCTAGCGGGCACAGATACGCAGTATTTT. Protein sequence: CASSVLAGTDTQYF.

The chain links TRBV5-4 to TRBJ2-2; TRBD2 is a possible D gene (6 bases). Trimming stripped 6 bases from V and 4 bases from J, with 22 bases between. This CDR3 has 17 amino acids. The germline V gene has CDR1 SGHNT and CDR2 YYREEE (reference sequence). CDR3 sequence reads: CASTSTKTSPGTGELFF. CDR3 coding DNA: TGTGCCAGCACCTCCACCAAGACTAGTCCGGGCACCGGGGAGCTGTTTTTT.

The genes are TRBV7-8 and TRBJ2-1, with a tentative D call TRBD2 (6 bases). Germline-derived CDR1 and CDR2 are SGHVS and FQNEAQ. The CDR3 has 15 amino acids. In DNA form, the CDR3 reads TGTGCGAGCGTTAGGGGCGGGAAGTCTTACAATGAGCAGTTCTTC. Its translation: CASVRGGKSYNEQFF.